A single sample is the source of the 10 T cell receptor beta chains below, sequenced in a study of T cell changes during pregnancy in multiple sclerosis. Sequenced by immunoSEQ multiplex PCR; TCRdb stores in-frame clones only, minus some. This sample yields about 55,000 clones, of which about 87% are seen a single time; over 0.45% belongs to the top ten. Sequencing used CD4+ T cells from peripheral blood mononuclear cells, obtained in the first trimester of pregnancy. The source is a female donor with multiple sclerosis, enrolled in a pregnancy study.

The chain joins TRBV9 to TRBJ1-1; perhaps TRBD1 as D (5 bases). The CDR3 has 14 residues. CDR1 is SGDLS, CDR2 YYNGEE, per germline. The germline V and J ends were trimmed by 2 bases and 0 bases, with 8 bases remaining between them. The CDR3 loop reads CASSVDSMNTEAFF. The CDR3 coding sequence is TGTGCCAGCAGCGTCGACAGCATGAACACTGAAGCTTTCTTT.

This chain's CDR3 is CASSERLATYNEQFF. The DNA of the CDR3 is TGTGCCAGCAGCGAAAGACTAGCAACCTACAATGAGCAGTTCTTC. The genes are TRBV5-5 and TRBJ2-1; 7 bases fit TRBD2. V lost 4 bases to trimming and J lost 2 bases; unmatched junction nucleotides: 6. The germline CDR1 and CDR2 sequences are SGHKS and YYEKEE (reference sequence). The CDR3 sequence is 15 residues long.

The CDR3, as DNA: TGTGCCAGTAGTGGCCGGGAGGGCAATCAGCCCCAGCATTTT. The encoded protein is CASSGREGNQPQHF. V gene TRBV19 combines with J gene TRBJ1-5; D remains unclear. Trimming removed 5 bases at V and 2 bases at J, with 10 bases between. The CDR3 length is 14 residues. CDR1 is LNHDA, CDR2 SQIVND, per germline (reference sequence). Complete variable domain (other parts from reference TRBV19 and TRBJ1-5): DGGITQSPKYLFRKEGQNVTLSCEQNLNHDAMYWYRQDPGQGLRLIYYSQIVNDFQKGDIAEGYSVSREKKESFPLTVTSAQKNPTAFYLCASSGREGNQPQHFGDGTRLSIL.

The gene calls are TRBV28 and TRBJ2-7; possible D gene TRBD2, 5 bases. CDR1 is MDHEN, CDR2 SYDVKM, per germline. The CDR3 extends over 13 amino acids. Trimming took 7 bases from V and 0 from J, leaving 10 bases between them. CDR3 protein: CASTRTGSYEQYF. CDR3 bases: TGTGCCAGCACTCGGACTGGCTCCTACGAGCAGTACTTC.

The chain uses TRBV6-5 and TRBJ1-6; 8 bases fit TRBD1. Germline V gives CDR1 MNHEY, CDR2 SVGAGI. The CDR3 has 15 residues. V shed 5 bases, J shed 8 bases, and the junction held 8 bases outside the gene matches. CDR3 DNA sequence: TGTGCCAGCAGTCCCTTCAGACAGGGGCATTCACCCCTCCACTTT. This encodes CASSPFRQGHSPLHF.

The J gene is TRBJ2-1, the V gene TRBV11-2; 14 bases are shared with TRBD2. The ends lost 1 base at V and 7 bases at J; junction bases unmatched: 3. Germline V gives CDR1 SGHAT, CDR2 FQNNGV. The CDR3 sequence is 16 residues long. Here the CDR3 DNA reads TGTGCCAGCAGCTTAGGGACTAGCGGGAGGAGAAATGAGCAGTTCTTC. It translates to CASSLGTSGRRNEQFF.

This clone was seen once. This sequence joins TRBV5-1 and TRBJ1-1, with 8 bases matching TRBD1. This CDR3 has 16 residues. V trimming: 4 bases; J trimming: 0 bases; junction bases outside the gene matches: 8. Per the germline V gene, CDR1 is SGHRS and CDR2 is YFSETQ. CDR3: CASSPRQGTMNTEAFF. CDR3 sequence (DNA): TGCGCCAGCAGCCCCAGACAGGGGACCATGAACACTGAAGCTTTCTTT.

CDR3 bases: TGTGCCAGCAGTTACTCCCGTGCAGGGTTGGCCTATGGCTACACCTTC. Translation gives CASSYSRAGLAYGYTF. This rearrangement joins TRBV6-5 to TRBJ1-2; the D gene is possibly TRBD1 (5 bases). Germline values: CDR1 MNHEY, CDR2 SVGAGI. The CDR3 totals 16 residues. V dropped 0 bases and J dropped 4 bases, with 15 bases sitting between them.

This chain links TRBV6-5 with TRBJ1-1; maybe TRBD1 (5 bases). This CDR3 spans 15 amino acids. The germline V gene has CDR1 MNHEY and CDR2 SVGAGI. V gave up 3 bases and J gave up 9 bases, with 20 bases separating them. CDR3 sequence reads: CASSYLAGTRRKAFF. The CDR3 bases are TGTGCCAGCAGTTATTTAGCGGGGACGCGCCGTAAAGCTTTCTTT.

The rearrangement joins TRBV19 to TRBJ2-7; D might be TRBD2 (6 bases). The CDR3 totals 13 residues. V gave up 9 bases and J gave up 6 bases, with 18 bases separating them. Germline CDR1 is LNHDA and CDR2 is SQIVND (reference sequence). Written as DNA, the CDR3 is TGTGCCAGCTCTGAGACTAGACCCGGCGAGCAGTACTTC. This encodes CASSETRPGEQYF.